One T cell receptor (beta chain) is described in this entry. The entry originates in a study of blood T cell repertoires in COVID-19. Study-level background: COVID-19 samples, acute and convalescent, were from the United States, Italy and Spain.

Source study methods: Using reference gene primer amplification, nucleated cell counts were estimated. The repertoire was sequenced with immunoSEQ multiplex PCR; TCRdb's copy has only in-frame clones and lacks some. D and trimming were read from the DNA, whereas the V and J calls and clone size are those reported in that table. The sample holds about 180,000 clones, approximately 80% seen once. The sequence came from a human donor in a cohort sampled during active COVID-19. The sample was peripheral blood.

The CDR3 DNA reads TGTGCCAGCCTCCGCGCCACGGTTTTAGAGACCCAGTACTTC. It encodes CASLRATVLETQYF. This chain connects TRBV2 to TRBJ2-5, with D hard to call. In germline, CDR1 is SNHLY, CDR2 FYNNEI. V shed 8 bases and J shed 4 bases, with 17 bases lying between them. This CDR3 comprises 14 residues.